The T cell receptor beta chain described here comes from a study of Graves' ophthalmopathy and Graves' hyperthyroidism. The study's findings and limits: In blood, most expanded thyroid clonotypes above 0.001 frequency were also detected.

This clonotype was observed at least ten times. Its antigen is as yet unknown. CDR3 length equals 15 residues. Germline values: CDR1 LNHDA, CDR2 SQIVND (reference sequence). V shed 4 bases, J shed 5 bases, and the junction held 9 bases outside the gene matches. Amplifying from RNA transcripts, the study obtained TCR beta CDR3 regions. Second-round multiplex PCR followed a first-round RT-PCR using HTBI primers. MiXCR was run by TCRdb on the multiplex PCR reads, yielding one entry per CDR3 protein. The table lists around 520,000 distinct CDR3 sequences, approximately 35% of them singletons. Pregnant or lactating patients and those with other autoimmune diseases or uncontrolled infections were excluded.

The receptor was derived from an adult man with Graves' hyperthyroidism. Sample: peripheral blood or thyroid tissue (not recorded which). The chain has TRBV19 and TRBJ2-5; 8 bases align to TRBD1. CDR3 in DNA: TGTGCCAGTAGTACGACAGGGGACTTTCGGGAGACCCAGTACTTC. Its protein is CASSTTGDFRETQYF.